This T cell receptor (beta chain) emerged from a study of blood T cells in healthy people across ages. General observations from the study: Across samples, TCR beta diversity tracked strongly with naive T cell percentage.

Healthy individuals of Caucasian origin from Russia, aged about 6 to 95, served as donors. A minimum of 5.5 micrograms of total RNA was extracted per sample. Germline V gives CDR1 MNHNY, CDR2 SVGAGI (reference sequence). Deletions cut 0 bases from V and 0 bases from J, with 9 bases between. The CDR3 length is 16 residues. For the second PCR, which ran for about 7 to 11 cycles, a sample-barcoded 5' primer and a J-beta primer mix were used. TCRdb re-analysed the 5' RACE reads in MiXCR, keeping a single row per CDR3 protein. The profile covers hundreds of thousands of distinct CDR3 sequences, with around 27% appearing a single time and approximately 30% taken by the ten largest. In regard to this clonotype: Its antigen is currently unknown.

The rearrangement uses TRBV6-6 and TRBJ2-1; the D gene is possibly TRBD2 (5 bases). This clonotype originated in a woman aged 70-85 years in good health. The material sequenced was blood. The CDR3 spells CASSYSLGASYNEQFF. The CDR3 DNA reads as TGTGCCAGCAGTTACTCATTGGGAGCCTCCTACAATGAGCAGTTCTTC.